The source of this T cell receptor (beta chain) is a study of blood T cell repertoires in COVID-19. Overall study: T cells, B-cell-depleted T cells, or PBMCs provided the cDNA or gDNA that served as material.

In the authors' workflow: Reference gene primers were amplified, and this amplification served to estimate nucleated cell counts. Only in-frame clones appear in the TCRdb table, and some are missing; sequencing was by immunoSEQ multiplex PCR. That table gives V, J and clone size, and the DNA gave D and trimming. The sample includes a few hundred thousand clones, around 84% of them seen just once. This clone was counted a few times. Germline V lookup: CDR1 SGHTS, CDR2 YDEGEE. The CDR3 is 15 amino acids. V was clipped by 0 bases and J by 7 bases; unmatched bases: 9. The sample was peripheral blood. The clonotype originates from a woman aged 70-85 years with active or convalescent COVID-19. The chain uses TRBV5-8 and TRBJ1-1, with 7 bases aligning to TRBD1. CDR3 residues: CASSLEGARYGEAFF. DNA for the CDR3: TGTGCCAGCAGCTTGGAGGGGGCAAGATACGGTGAAGCTTTCTTT.